Following are 20 T cell receptor beta chains from one sample sequenced in a study of beta chain features in type 1 diabetes (dated by TCRdb to 2017 to 2018). Library generation was performed with the immunoSEQ multiplex PCR assay. The entire isolated RNA was reverse transcribed using the High Capacity cDNA Reverse Transcription Kit, and thus expressed TCRB transcripts were sequenced. Imported from immuneACCESS, the table was reduced by TCRdb to in-frame sequences with V and J called. These copies leave out some clones; in studies compared against another copy, an unresolved V gene accounts for under half, and the cause of the remainder is not known. This sample gives roughly 400,000 clones in total; about 15% of them show up just once. The ten largest account for approximately 0.035% of the sample. The sample was naive CD4+ T cells from blood. The sample's cell subset or site label, in plain terms: true naive CD4+ T cells. The receptor set was obtained from a man aged 30 to 45 in good health.

In this sample, this clone turned up a few times. The chain recombines TRBV23-1 with TRBJ2-5; the match to TRBD1 covers 8 bases. TRBV23-1 carries the ORF label, with uncertain function. The CDR3 has 16 residues. V lost 3 bases to trimming and J lost 3 bases; unmatched junction nucleotides: 9. The chain's CDR3 is CASSQPDRVLEETQYF. The CDR3 DNA follows: TGCGCCAGCAGTCAGCCGGACAGGGTTCTAGAAGAGACCCAGTACTTC.

The rearrangement joins TRBV30 to TRBJ1-4; TRBD1 matches 7 bases. V lost 5 bases and J lost 5; bases outside the gene matches: 8. CDR3 length equals 14 residues. Germline CDR1 reads GTSNPN; CDR2 reads SVGIG (reference sequence). CDR3 nucleotide sequence: TGTGCCTGGTCACAGGGGCGCAGGAATGAAAAACTGTTTTTT. The encoded protein is CAWSQGRRNEKLFF.

In this sample, this clone turned up a few times. This sequence joins TRBV11-2 and TRBJ2-1; D might be TRBD1 (6 bases). Germline V gives CDR1 SGHAT, CDR2 FQNNGV. The CDR3 has 13 amino acids. V was shortened by 7 bases and J by 6 bases, with 13 bases between the two germline ends. The CDR3 DNA is TGTGCCAGCACCTTCACAGGGTCCAATGAGCAGTTCTTC. It translates to CASTFTGSNEQFF.

This clone was picked up a small number of times. CDR3 in amino acids: CASSSPWDRNQPQHF. In DNA, the CDR3 is TGTGCCAGCAGTTCCCCGTGGGACAGAAATCAGCCCCAGCATTTT. The chain joins TRBV6-5 to TRBJ1-5; TRBD1 aligns across 7 bases. V shed 4 bases, J shed 4 bases, and the junction held 7 bases outside the gene matches. Per germline, CDR1 MNHEY and CDR2 SVGAGI. The CDR3 is made up of 15 amino acids.

CDR3 sequence (DNA): TGCGCCAGCAGCCAAGATGGGGGCGCGGTCACCGGGGAGCTGTTTTTT. Residues: CASSQDGGAVTGELFF. This chain links TRBV4-1 with TRBJ2-2, with D perhaps TRBD1 (6 bases). Germline loops: CDR1 MGHRA, CDR2 YSYEKL. The CDR3 extends over 16 amino acids. Trimming took off 0 bases at V and 4 bases at J, with 12 bases between the two ends.

In regard to this clone: Since a much larger clone is just one base distant, this may be a read error. The chain employs TRBV7-2 and TRBJ1-1; the match to TRBD1 covers 9 bases. Germline values: CDR1 SGHTA, CDR2 FQGNSA. The J segment lost 1 base and the V segment lost 4 bases, leaving 1 base of the junction unmatched. The CDR3 spans 14 residues. CDR3 nucleotides: TGTGCCAGCAGCTCGGGACAGGGGAACACTGAAGCTTTCTTT. It codes for CASSSGQGNTEAFF.

The rearrangement links TRBV15 to TRBJ1-1, with 7 bases lining up with TRBD1. J gave up 2 bases and V 4 bases, and 1 base lay outside the gene matches. Germline V gene sequence: CDR1 LNHNV, CDR2 YYDKDF (reference sequence). The CDR3 sequence is 13 residues long. DNA of the CDR3: TGTGCCACCAGCACAGGGGGAAACACTGAAGCTTTCTTT. It yields the protein CATSTGGNTEAFF.

The chain links TRBV14 to TRBJ2-1; 7 bases are a match to TRBD2. Germline V lookup: CDR1 SGHDN, CDR2 FVKESK. V dropped 4 bases and J dropped 2; count of bases not matched to a gene: 5. CDR3 length equals 15 residues. CDR3 nucleotide sequence: TGTGCCAGCAGCCGGAAGAGCGGGGCCTACAATGAGCAGTTCTTC. Encoded protein: CASSRKSGAYNEQFF.

The rearrangement uses TRBV2 and TRBJ1-5, with 9 bases identical to TRBD1. Germline trimming cut 8 bases from V and 7 bases from J; bases unmatched to any gene: 6. The CDR3 has 13 residues. Germline lookup yields CDR1 SNHLY and CDR2 FYNNEI. The CDR3 bases are TGTGCCAGCGGACAGGGGTCCCAACAGCCCCAGCATTTT. Translating it yields CASGQGSQQPQHF.

This clone was seen a few times. This chain uses TRBV6-5 with TRBJ1-2; maybe TRBD1 (5 bases). The germline CDR1 and CDR2 sequences are MNHEY and SVGAGI. The CDR3 covers 14 residues. V was cut by 2 bases and J by 4 bases, with 11 bases left in between. This chain's CDR3 is CASSYDPGFYGYTF. For the CDR3, the DNA is TGTGCCAGCAGTTACGATCCAGGGTTCTATGGCTACACCTTC.

This clone occurred a few times. The chain has TRBV30 and TRBJ1-2; D remains ambiguous. Trimming took 0 bases from V and 0 from J, leaving 11 bases between them. Germline V gene data show CDR1 as GTSNPN and CDR2 as SVGIG (reference sequence). There are 15 residues in the CDR3. The DNA of the CDR3 is TGTGCCTGGAGTGTACGTAGAGGGACTAACTATGGCTACACCTTC. Encoded protein: CAWSVRRGTNYGYTF.

This clone has just a few counts. The chain carries TRBV11-2 and TRBJ2-1; no clear D gene. V lost 9 bases to trimming and J lost 0 bases, with 6 bases between them. This CDR3 is built from 12 residues. Per the germline V gene, CDR1 is SGHAT and CDR2 is FQNNGV. The CDR3: CASGGSYNEQFF. CDR3 coding DNA: TGTGCCAGTGGTGGCTCCTACAATGAGCAGTTCTTC.

This chain connects TRBV4-2 to TRBJ1-5; D unclear. Germline loops: CDR1 LGHNA, CDR2 YNFKEQ. V lost 0 bases and J 6 bases, leaving 9 bases between the germline ends. The CDR3 covers 14 residues. The CDR3 region has the DNA TGTGCCAGCAGCCAAGATGGTACAGCTCAGCCCCAGCATTTT. Translated, it gives CASSQDGTAQPQHF.

This clone was counted between two and nine times. The V gene is TRBV2, the J gene TRBJ2-5; 9 nucleotides match TRBD1. V trimming: 4 bases; J trimming: 5 bases; junction bases outside the gene matches: 11. The CDR3 has 16 amino acids. CDR1 SNHLY and CDR2 FYNNEI come from the germline V gene. CDR3 residues: CASSGGTGSIPETQYF. As DNA, the CDR3 is TGTGCCAGCAGTGGAGGGACAGGGAGTATACCGGAGACCCAGTACTTC.

The CDR3 loop reads CAWSIGTAPYEQYV. CDR3 in DNA: TGTGCCTGGAGTATCGGGACAGCCCCTTACGAGCAGTACGTC. This chain uses TRBV30 with TRBJ2-7, with 7 positions matching TRBD1. Unmatched junction bases numbered 8, after V lost 2 bases and J lost 4 bases. The CDR3 is 14 residues long. Germline CDR1 reads GTSNPN; CDR2 reads SVGIG (reference sequence).

J is TRBJ2-1 and V is TRBV28; TRBD2 matches at 7 bases. This CDR3 is 15 amino acids long. Germline V gene sequence: CDR1 MDHEN, CDR2 SYDVKM. Trimming took 2 bases from V and 5 from J; bases not matched to a gene: 6. The CDR3 loop is CASSLSGRGNNEQFF. CDR3 in DNA: TGTGCCAGCAGTTTAAGCGGGCGGGGGAACAATGAGCAGTTCTTC. The full variable domain, with the rest looked up from reference TRBV28 and TRBJ2-1, is DVKVTQSSRYLVKRTGEKVFLECVQDMDHENMFWYRQDPGLGLRLIYFSYDVKMKEKGDIPEGYSVSREKKERFSLILESASTNQTSMYLCASSLSGRGNNEQFFGPGTRLTVL.

This clone appeared a few times. V is TRBV30 and J is TRBJ1-2; D is possibly TRBD1 (5 bases). Germline CDR1 and CDR2: GTSNPN and SVGIG (reference sequence). V was shortened by 1 base and J by 6 bases, with 9 bases between the two germline ends. CDR3 length: 12 amino acids. The CDR3 loop is CAWSAQGNGYTF. CDR3 nucleotides: TGTGCCTGGAGTGCCCAGGGAAATGGCTACACCTTC.

This clone was counted between two and nine times. This chain connects TRBV25-1 to TRBJ2-5, with 10 positions matching TRBD1. V was pared by 4 bases and J by 12 bases, with 14 bases of the junction left unmatched. Germline CDR1 reads MGHDK; CDR2 reads SYGVNS. The CDR3 is 15 residues long. The chain's CDR3 is CASSGAGTGERVEYF. CDR3 sequence (DNA): TGTGCCAGCAGTGGAGCCGGGACAGGGGAAAGGGTGGAGTACTTC.

This chain uses TRBV29-1 with TRBJ1-4; unclear D gene. The CDR3 contains 12 residues. Trimming took off 3 bases at V and 7 bases at J, with 9 bases between the two ends. Germline V CDR1 and CDR2: SQVTM, ANQGSEA. CDR3 sequence reads: CSVEWVGEKLFF. The CDR3 DNA reads as TGCAGCGTTGAGTGGGTCGGTGAAAAACTGTTTTTT.

This clone was recorded a few times. The chain combines TRBV29-1 with TRBJ1-1; maybe TRBD1 (5 bases). This CDR3 is 14 amino acids long. V shed 3 bases and J shed 1 base, with 12 bases lying between them. Germline CDR1 reads SQVTM; CDR2 reads ANQGSEA. CDR3 DNA sequence: TGCAGCGTTGAGAGGGCAGGGAAGAACACTGAAGCTTTCTTT. Encoded protein: CSVERAGKNTEAFF.